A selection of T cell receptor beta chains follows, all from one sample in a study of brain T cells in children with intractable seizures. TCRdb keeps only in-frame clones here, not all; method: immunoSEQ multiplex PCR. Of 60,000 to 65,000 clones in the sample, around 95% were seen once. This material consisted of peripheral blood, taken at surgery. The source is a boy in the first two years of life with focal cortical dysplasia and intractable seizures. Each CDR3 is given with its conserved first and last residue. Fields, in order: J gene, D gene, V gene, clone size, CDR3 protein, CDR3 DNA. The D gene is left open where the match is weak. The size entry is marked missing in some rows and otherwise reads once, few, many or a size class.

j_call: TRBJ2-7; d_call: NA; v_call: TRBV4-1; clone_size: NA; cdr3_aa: CASSQVFVTEPIEQYF; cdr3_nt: TGCGCCAGCAGCCAAGTGTTTGTGACAGAACCCATCGAGCAGTACTTC
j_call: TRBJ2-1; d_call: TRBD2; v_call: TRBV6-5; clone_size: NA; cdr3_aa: CASVSGSSYNEQFF; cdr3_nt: TGTGCCAGCGTTAGCGGGAGCTCCTACAATGAGCAGTTCTTC
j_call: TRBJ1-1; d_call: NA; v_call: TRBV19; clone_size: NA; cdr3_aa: CATRQTANTEAFF; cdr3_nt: TGTGCCACCAGACAGACAGCGAACACTGAAGCTTTCTTT
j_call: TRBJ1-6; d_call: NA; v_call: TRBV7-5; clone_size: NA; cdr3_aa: CVRRSLKTMAGSPLHF; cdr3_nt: TGTGTCAGAAGGTCACTGAAGACAATGGCTGGTTCACCCCTCCACTTT
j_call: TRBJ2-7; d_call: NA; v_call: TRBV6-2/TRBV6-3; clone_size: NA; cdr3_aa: CASSYSAGDSLYEQYF; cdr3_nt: TGTGCCAGCAGTTACTCGGCGGGGGACAGCCTCTACGAGCAGTACTTC
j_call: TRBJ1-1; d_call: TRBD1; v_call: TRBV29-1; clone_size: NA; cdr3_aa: CSVNTGATEAFF; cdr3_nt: TGCAGCGTTAATACAGGGGCCACTGAAGCTTTCTTT
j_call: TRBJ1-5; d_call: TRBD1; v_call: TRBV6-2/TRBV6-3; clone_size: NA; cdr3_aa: CASSYGTANQPQHF; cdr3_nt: TGTGCCAGCAGTTATGGGACAGCTAATCAGCCCCAGCATTTT
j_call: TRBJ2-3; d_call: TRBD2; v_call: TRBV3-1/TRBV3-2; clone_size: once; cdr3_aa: CASSQDPAGTRTDTQYF; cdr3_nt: TGTGCCAGCAGCCAAGATCCAGCGGGAACCCGCACAGATACGCAGTATTTT
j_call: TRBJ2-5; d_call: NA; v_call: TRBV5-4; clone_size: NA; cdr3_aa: CASSLDWGETQYF; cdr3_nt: TGTGCCAGCAGCTTGGACTGGGGAGAGACCCAGTACTTC
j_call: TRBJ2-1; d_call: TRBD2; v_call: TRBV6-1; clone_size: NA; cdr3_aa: CASSEALLASGYNEQFF; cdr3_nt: TGTGCCAGCAGTGAAGCGCTTCTGGCTAGCGGCTACAATGAGCAGTTCTTC
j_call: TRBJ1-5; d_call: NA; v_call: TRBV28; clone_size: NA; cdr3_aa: CASSSDRNSNQPQHF; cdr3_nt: TGTGCCAGCAGCTCCGACAGGAATAGCAATCAGCCCCAGCATTTT
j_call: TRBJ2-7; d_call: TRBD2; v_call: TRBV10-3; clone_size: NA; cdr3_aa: CAIRPSGGAYEQYF; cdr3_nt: TGTGCCATCAGGCCAAGCGGGGGGGCCTACGAGCAGTACTTC
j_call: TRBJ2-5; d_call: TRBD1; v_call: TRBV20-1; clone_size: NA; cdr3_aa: CSASWGQKVTQYF; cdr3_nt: TGCAGTGCTAGTTGGGGACAGAAGGTGACCCAGTACTTC
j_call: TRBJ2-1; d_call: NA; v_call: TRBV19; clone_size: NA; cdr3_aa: CASSSQRGLHNEQFF; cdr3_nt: TGTGCCAGTAGTTCCCAAAGGGGACTCCACAATGAGCAGTTCTTC
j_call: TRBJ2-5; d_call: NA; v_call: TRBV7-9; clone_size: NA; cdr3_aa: CASSPRFRLAKQETQYF; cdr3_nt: TGTGCCAGCAGTCCTAGGTTCCGGCTGGCGAAGCAAGAGACCCAGTACTTC
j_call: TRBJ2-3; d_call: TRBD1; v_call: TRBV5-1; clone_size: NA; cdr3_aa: CASSSLRDRGKDTQYF; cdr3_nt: TGCGCCAGCAGCTCACTCCGGGACAGGGGGAAAGATACGCAGTATTTT
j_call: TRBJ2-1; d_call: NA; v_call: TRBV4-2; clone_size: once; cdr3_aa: CASSQDFGGSYNEQFF; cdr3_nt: TGTGCCAGCAGCCAAGATTTCGGGGGTTCCTACAATGAGCAGTTCTTC
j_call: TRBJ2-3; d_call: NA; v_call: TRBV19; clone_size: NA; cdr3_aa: CASSPRDGHPDTQYF; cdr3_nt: TGTGCCAGTAGCCCCCGGGACGGACACCCAGATACGCAGTATTTT
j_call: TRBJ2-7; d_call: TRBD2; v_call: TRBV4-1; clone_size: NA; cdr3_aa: CASSPTSGRAGSSYEQYF; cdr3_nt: TGCGCCAGCAGCCCGACTAGCGGGAGGGCCGGGAGCTCCTACGAGCAGTACTTC
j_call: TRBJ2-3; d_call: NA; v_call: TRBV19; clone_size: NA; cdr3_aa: CASSPAAGDTQYF; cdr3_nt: TGTGCCAGTAGTCCTGCGGCGGGAGATACGCAGTATTTT
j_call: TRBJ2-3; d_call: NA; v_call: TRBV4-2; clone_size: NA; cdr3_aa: CASSQSRQALSTDTQYF; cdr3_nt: TGTGCCAGCAGCCAGTCAAGACAGGCCCTCAGCACAGATACGCAGTATTTT
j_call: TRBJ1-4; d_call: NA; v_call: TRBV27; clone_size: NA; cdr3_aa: CASSTGLTNEKLFF; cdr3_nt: TGTGCCAGCAGTACTGGCTTAACTAATGAAAAACTGTTTTTT
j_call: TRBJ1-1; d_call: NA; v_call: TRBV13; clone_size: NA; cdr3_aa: CASSPVRRNTEAFF; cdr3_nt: TGTGCCAGCAGCCCCGTGAGGAGGAACACTGAAGCTTTCTTT
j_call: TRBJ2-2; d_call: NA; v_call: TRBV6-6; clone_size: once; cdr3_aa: CASSRYGERAGFQLNTGELFF; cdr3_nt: TGTGCCAGCAGTCGCTATGGGGAACGCGCAGGGTTCCAATTGAACACCGGGGAGCTGTTTTTT
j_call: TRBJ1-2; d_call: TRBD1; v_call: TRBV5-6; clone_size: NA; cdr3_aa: CASRPTGSGYTF; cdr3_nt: TGTGCCAGCAGACCGACAGGGAGTGGCTACACCTTC
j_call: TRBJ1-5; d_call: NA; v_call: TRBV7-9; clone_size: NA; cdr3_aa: CASSFNSNQPQHF; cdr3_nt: TGTGCCAGCAGCTTCAATAGCAATCAGCCCCAGCATTTT
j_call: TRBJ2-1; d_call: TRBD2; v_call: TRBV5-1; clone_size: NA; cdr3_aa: CASSLGLAGGYNEQFF; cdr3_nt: TGCGCCAGCAGCTTGGGACTAGCGGGAGGATACAATGAGCAGTTCTTC
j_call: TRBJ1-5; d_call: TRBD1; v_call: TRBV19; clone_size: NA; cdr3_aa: CASSIGQGGYQPQHF; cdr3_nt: TGTGCCAGTAGTATAGGACAGGGAGGGTATCAGCCCCAGCATTTT
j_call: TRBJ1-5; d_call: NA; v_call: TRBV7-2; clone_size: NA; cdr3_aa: CASSLGYSNQPQHF; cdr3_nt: TGTGCCAGCAGCTTAGGTTATAGCAATCAGCCCCAGCATTTT
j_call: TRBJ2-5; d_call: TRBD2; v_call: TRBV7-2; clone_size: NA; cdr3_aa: CASSARTSGVSETQYF; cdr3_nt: TGTGCCAGCAGCGCCAGGACTAGCGGGGTTTCAGAGACCCAGTACTTC
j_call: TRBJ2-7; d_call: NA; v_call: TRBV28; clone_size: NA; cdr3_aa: CASSLWQGRHEQYF; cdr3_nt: TGTGCCAGCAGTTTATGGCAGGGGCGCCACGAGCAGTACTTC
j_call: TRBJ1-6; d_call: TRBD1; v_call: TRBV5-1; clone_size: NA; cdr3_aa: CASSFLGQNNSPLHF; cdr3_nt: TGCGCCAGCAGCTTTCTGGGACAGAATAATTCACCCCTCCACTTT